This TCR beta chain was recovered during a study of CD8 T cells in ankylosing spondylitis. TCRdb re-derived calls from the 5' RACE reads in MiXCR, one entry per CDR3 protein. Of roughly 150,000 distinct CDR3 sequences listed, around 32% are singletons. Germline CDR1 is SGHKS and CDR2 is YYEKEE (reference sequence). The length of the CDR3 is 13 residues. Trimming stripped 4 bases from V and 3 bases from J, with 11 bases between. On this clonotype itself: Its antigen remains unidentified.

Regarding the study as a whole: CD8+ by phenotype, disease-linked clones were relatively rare in peripheral blood.

Sequenced input: synovial fluid, either unsorted or a sorted T cell fraction (not recorded which). The sequence came from a male donor with ankylosing spondylitis. This chain connects TRBV5-5 to TRBJ2-7; D gene unclear. CDR3 DNA: TGTGCCAGCAGCCCGGAGCCCCTCTACGAGCAGTACTTC. Its protein product is CASSPEPLYEQYF.